This entry lists 11 T cell receptor beta chains sequenced from one sample in a study of blood T cells in healthy people across ages. The use of a sample-barcoded 5' primer and a J-beta primer mix characterized a second PCR of about 7 to 12 cycles. TCRdb redid the calling of the 5' RACE reads with MiXCR, one entry per CDR3 protein. The sample includes around 790,000 distinct CDR3 sequences, around 42% of them seen just once. Material for sequencing was blood. The receptors derive from a man in his 60s in good health.

The rearrangement uses TRBV7-9 and TRBJ2-3, with TRBD2 matching over 8 bases. The ends lost 5 bases at V and 0 bases at J; junction bases unmatched: 4. The germline gives CDR1 SEHNR, CDR2 FQNEAQ (reference sequence). The CDR3 totals 15 residues. The CDR3 sequence is CASSPLAESTDTQYF. Written as DNA, the CDR3 is TGTGCCAGCAGCCCACTAGCGGAGAGCACAGATACGCAGTATTTT.

This clonotype was recorded once. This rearrangement joins TRBV3-1 to TRBJ1-2; D gene uncertain. CDR1 is LGHDT, CDR2 YNNKEL, per germline (reference sequence). This CDR3 region has 15 residues. V lost 0 bases to trimming and J lost 6 bases, with 14 bases between them. CDR3 coding DNA: TGTGCCAGCAGCCAAGAATTGGTAGGAGGTAATGGCTACACCTTC. This gives the protein CASSQELVGGNGYTF.

The CDR3 sequence: CASSQGTGQYQGYTF. CDR3 DNA sequence: TGTGCCAGCAGCCAAGGGACGGGACAGTATCAAGGCTACACCTTC. The chain has TRBV3-1 and TRBJ1-2; 7 bases map to TRBD1. CDR3 length: 15 residues. Trimming at V came to 1 base and at J to 8 bases, leaving 10 bases not matched to a gene. Germline CDR1 reads LGHDT; CDR2 reads YNNKEL (reference sequence).

The CDR3 coding sequence is TGTGCCAGCAGCTCGGGACAGGGGGGGAACAATGAGCAGTTCTTC. It encodes CASSSGQGGNNEQFF. The rearrangement uses TRBV7-8 and TRBJ2-1, with 11 bases lining up with TRBD1. The germline gives CDR1 SGHVS, CDR2 FQNEAQ. Losses at the gene ends were 4 bases for V and 5 bases for J; bases not matched to a gene: 4. The CDR3 extends over 15 amino acids.

The chain has TRBV5-1 and TRBJ2-5; D tentatively reads TRBD1 or TRBD2 (6 bases each). CDR3 size: 15 residues. Trimming removed 4 bases at V and 1 base at J, with 14 bases between. Germline V gene sequence: CDR1 SGHRS, CDR2 YFSETQ. For the CDR3, the DNA is TGCGCCAGCAGCGGAGGGGGGCCCATCCAAGAGACCCAGTACTTC. It encodes CASSGGGPIQETQYF. The full variable domain, completed using reference TRBV5-1 and TRBJ2-5, is KAGVTQTPRYLIKTRGQQVTLSCSPISGHRSVSWYQQTPGQGLQFLFEYFSETQRNKGNFPGRFSGRQFSNSRSEMNVSTLELGDSALYLCASSGGGPIQETQYFGPGTRLLVL.

V gene TRBV7-2 combines with J gene TRBJ2-5; the D is unclear. This CDR3 is 14 amino acids long. In germline, CDR1 is SGHTA, CDR2 FQGNSA. The V and J ends lost 3 bases and 1 base respectively, with 9 bases between them. The CDR3 DNA follows: TGTGCCAGCAGCTTGGGTAGCCTCCAAGAGACCCAGTACTTC. Translation gives CASSLGSLQETQYF.

The chain recombines TRBV30 with TRBJ1-2, with TRBD1 as a possible D gene (6 bases). Germline CDR1 is GTSNPN and CDR2 is SVGIG (reference sequence). V lost 2 bases to trimming and J lost 2 bases, with 15 bases between them. There are 15 residues in the CDR3. For the CDR3, the DNA is TGTGCCTGGAGTAGGGAGGGGGAGCAGAACTATGGCTACACCTTC. As protein: CAWSREGEQNYGYTF.

This chain connects TRBV11-2 to TRBJ2-1; the D gene is possibly TRBD2 (5 bases). This CDR3 region has 12 residues. CDR1 is SGHAT and CDR2 is FQNNGV in the germline V gene. Trimming pared 2 bases from V and 10 bases from J, leaving 9 bases between. The CDR3 DNA is TGTGCCAGCAGCTTACCCTGGAGGGAGCAGTTCTTC. It specifies CASSLPWREQFF.

This clonotype was observed a few times. The DNA for the CDR3 is TGTGCCAGCAGCCGGGGGCCAATCCCAAATGAGCAGTTCTTC. It codes for CASSRGPIPNEQFF. This sequence joins TRBV5-6 and TRBJ2-1; either TRBD1 or TRBD2 may fit D (6 bases each). Germline V gene lookup returns CDR1 SGHDT and CDR2 YYEEEE. The V end lost 4 bases, the J end lost 7 bases, and 15 bases lay between the germline ends. There are 14 residues in the CDR3.

This clonotype was detected a few times. The chain recombines TRBV20-1 with TRBJ2-4; D is unresolved. The germline CDR1 and CDR2 sequences are DFQATT and SNEGSKA (reference sequence). Trimming took 4 bases from V and 0 from J, leaving 7 bases between them. The CDR3 runs to 13 residues. CDR3 sequence: CSANNLAKNIQYF. DNA of the CDR3: TGCAGTGCTAATAATTTAGCCAAAAACATTCAGTACTTC.

This clonotype was seen a handful of times. The rearrangement uses TRBV5-6 and TRBJ2-5, with 9 bases identical to TRBD1. With 7 bases clipped from V and 11 bases from J, the junction kept 15 bases outside the gene matches. Germline V lookup: CDR1 SGHDT, CDR2 YYEEEE. This CDR3 contains 14 residues. The CDR3 reads CASGPGQGFWEQYF. CDR3 in DNA: TGTGCCAGCGGACCGGGACAGGGCTTTTGGGAGCAGTACTTC.